This T cell receptor beta chain is drawn from a study of PD-L1 blockade in urothelial cancer. The assay was immunoSEQ multiplex PCR, and TCRdb's table has in-frame clones only and misses some. In the table there are about 48,000 clones, about 86% of which are singletons. Time point described: peripheral blood 6 weeks after treatment start. The CDR3 is 14 residues long. In germline, CDR1 is SGHNT, CDR2 YENEEA. The V end lost 2 bases, the J end lost 5 bases, and 9 bases lay between the germline ends. The receptor was derived from a man between 60 and 75 years old with urothelial cancer. The chain couples TRBV11-3 to TRBJ2-2; D possibly corresponds to TRBD2 (5 bases). The specimen was PBMCs, collected around atezolizumab (anti-PD-L1) treatment. CDR3 nucleotide sequence: TGTGCCAGCAGCTTATATTCGGGGACCGGGGAGCTGTTTTTT. It specifies CASSLYSGTGELFF. Combining the CDR3 with reference TRBV11-3 and TRBJ2-2 gives the whole variable domain EAGVVQSPRYKIIEKKQPVAFWCNPISGHNTLYWYLQNLGQGPELLIRYENEEAVDDSQLPKDRFSAERLKGVDSTLKIQPAELGDSAVYLCASSLYSGTGELFFGEGSRLTVL.